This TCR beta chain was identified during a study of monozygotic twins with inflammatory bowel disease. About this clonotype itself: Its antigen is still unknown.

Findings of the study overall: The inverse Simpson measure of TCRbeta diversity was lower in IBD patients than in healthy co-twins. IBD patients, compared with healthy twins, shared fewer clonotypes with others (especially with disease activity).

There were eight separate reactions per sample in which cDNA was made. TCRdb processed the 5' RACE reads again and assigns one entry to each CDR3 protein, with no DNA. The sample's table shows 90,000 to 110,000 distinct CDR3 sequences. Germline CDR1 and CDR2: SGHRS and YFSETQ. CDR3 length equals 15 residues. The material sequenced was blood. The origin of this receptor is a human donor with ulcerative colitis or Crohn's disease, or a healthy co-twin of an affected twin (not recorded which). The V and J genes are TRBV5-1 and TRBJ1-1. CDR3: CASSAGDGEGTEAFF. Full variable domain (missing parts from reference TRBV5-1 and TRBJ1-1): KAGVTQTPRYLIKTRGQQVTLSCSPISGHRSVSWYQQTPGQGLQFLFEYFSETQRNKGNFPGRFSGRQFSNSRSEMNVSTLELGDSALYLCASSAGDGEGTEAFFGQGTRLTVV.